This is a list of T cell receptor beta chains from one sample in a study of neoadjuvant anti-PD-1 for oral cavity cancer. Sequencing used immunoSEQ multiplex PCR; TCRdb keeps in-frame clones, though not all of them. The sample shows under 15,000 clones, about four fifths of them seen only once. The material was PBMCs, obtained after nivolumab (anti-PD-1) treatment. Receptors were obtained from a person aged 40-85 years with oral cavity squamous cell carcinoma. The CDR3 runs from the conserved cysteine through the conserved F or W. The D gene is left open where the match is weak. Clone size is given for some rows only: seen once, a few or many times, or a class if the clone is expanded.

TRBD2	TRBJ2-1	16	NA	TRBV5-1	TGCGCCAGCAGCTGGAAACTAGCGGATCCCTACAATGAGCAGTTCTTC	CASSWKLADPYNEQFF
NA	TRBJ2-1	15	NA	TRBV11-1	TGTGCCAGCAGCCCTGACTCGAGCTCCTACAATGAGCAGTTCTTC	CASSPDSSSYNEQFF
TRBD1	TRBJ2-1	14	NA	TRBV4-1	TGCGCCAGCAGCCAAGATAAACAGGGGCCTGAGCAGTTCTTC	CASSQDKQGPEQFF
TRBD1	TRBJ1-3	16	NA	TRBV7-6	TGTGCCAGCAGCTTAGGGGGGACAGGGGCTGGAAACACCATATATTTT	CASSLGGTGAGNTIYF
NA	TRBJ2-3	16	NA	TRBV5-1	TGCGCCAGCAGCTTAAATCCCCAGGGGTCCACAGATACGCAGTATTTT	CASSLNPQGSTDTQYF
TRBD1	TRBJ1-3	16	NA	TRBV5-1	TGCGCCAGCAGCTTACAGGGGACCGGGTCTGGAAACACCATATATTTT	CASSLQGTGSGNTIYF
NA	TRBJ2-7	14	NA	TRBV18	TGTGCCAGCTCACCAGGCCAGGGTACGTACGAGCAGTACTTC	CASSPGQGTYEQYF
NA	TRBJ1-1	12	NA	TRBV28	TGTGCCAGCATCGGGACCGCCACTGAAGCTTTCTTT	CASIGTATEAFF
NA	TRBJ1-1	14	NA	TRBV6-5	TGTGCCAGCGGCCCGTTGGGGGGTCACGCTGAAGCTTTCTTT	CASGPLGGHAEAFF
NA	TRBJ2-5	14	NA	TRBV12-5	TGTGCTAGTGGTTTGTATCCACAAATCGAGACCCAGTACTTC	CASGLYPQIETQYF
TRBD2	TRBJ2-1	15	NA	TRBV11-2	TGTGCCAGCAGCTTAAGGCTAGCGGGAGAGAATGAGCAGTTCTTC	CASSLRLAGENEQFF
NA	TRBJ2-5	14	NA	TRBV6-5	TGTGCCAGCAGTAGCCAAGGGGGTAGAGAGACCCAGTACTTC	CASSSQGGRETQYF
NA	TRBJ1-5	14	NA	TRBV27	TGTGCCAGCCGGGCCCTCAGGGGCAATCAGCCCCAGCATTTT	CASRALRGNQPQHF
NA	TRBJ2-5	15	NA	TRBV5-1	TGCGCCAGCAGCCTGGGACACCCTATGCAAGAGACCCAGTACTTC	CASSLGHPMQETQYF
NA	TRBJ1-5	15	NA	TRBV28	TGTGCCAGCAGTGTAACCCTCGGAGGGAATCAGCCCCAGCATTTT	CASSVTLGGNQPQHF
TRBD2	TRBJ2-3	13	NA	TRBV19	TGTGCCAGTAGTGGGAGGGGAGTAGATACGCAGTATTTT	CASSGRGVDTQYF
NA	TRBJ2-7	15	once	TRBV30	TGTGCCTGGAGTGTATCGAGGACGGTAACCTACGAGCAGTACTTC	CAWSVSRTVTYEQYF
NA	TRBJ2-2	14	few	TRBV28	TGTGCCAGCAGTTTATTTGGGGGCACCGGGGAGCTGTTTTTT	CASSLFGGTGELFF
NA	TRBJ2-7	14	NA	TRBV6-1	TGTGCCAGCAGTGAGCAGGGGGGGAACTACGAGCAGTACTTC	CASSEQGGNYEQYF
TRBD1	TRBJ1-2	18	NA	TRBV11-2	TGTGCCAGCAGCTTATCGGTTCAGGGGGGGGTATCGGGCTATGGCTACACCTTC	CASSLSVQGGVSGYGYTF
NA	TRBJ1-2	13	NA	TRBV15	TGTGCCACCAGCAGCACCGGGGTCTATGGCTACACCTTC	CATSSTGVYGYTF
TRBD1	TRBJ2-3	18	NA	TRBV6-1	TGTGCCAGCAGTGAAGCGGGGACAGGGCAGCCTGGCACAGATACGCAGTATTTT	CASSEAGTGQPGTDTQYF
NA	TRBJ2-5	13	NA	TRBV5-1	TGCGCCAGCAGCTTGGTCGGGGACCCGACCCAGTACTTC	CASSLVGDPTQYF
TRBD1	TRBJ2-1	16	NA	TRBV7-3	TGTGCCAGCAGCCGGTACGAGAGGGGGCCCATCAATGAGCAGTTCTTC	CASSRYERGPINEQFF
TRBD1	TRBJ2-2	17	once	TRBV9	TGTGCCAGCAGTCGAAGTCCGGGACAGGGAGGCATCGGGGAGCTGTTTTTT	CASSRSPGQGGIGELFF
NA	TRBJ2-7	12	NA	TRBV28	TGTGCCAGCAGTCTCGTACGGAACGAGCAGTACTTC	CASSLVRNEQYF
NA	TRBJ2-1	14	once	TRBV12-5	TGTGCTAGTGGCACGGACTACTCCTACAATGAGCAGTTCTTC	CASGTDYSYNEQFF
NA	TRBJ2-3	14	NA	TRBV7-8	TGTGCCAGCAGCTTAAGGGAGGCCCGAGATACGCAGTATTTT	CASSLREARDTQYF
NA	TRBJ1-1	16	NA	TRBV6-1	TGTGCCAGCAGTGAAGGCGGGTATTACATGAACACTGAAGCTTTCTTT	CASSEGGYYMNTEAFF
NA	TRBJ1-1	10	NA	TRBV20-1	TGCAGTGCGAGTCGGACTGAAGCTTTCTTT	CSASRTEAFF
NA	TRBJ1-2	12	NA	TRBV19	TGTGCCAGTAGTATCTTCGGCAATGGCTACACCTTC	CASSIFGNGYTF
NA	TRBJ2-2	14	NA	TRBV9	TGTGCCAGCAGCGCTGTCCCGAACACCGGGGAGCTGTTTTTT	CASSAVPNTGELFF
NA	TRBJ2-1	16	NA	TRBV14	TGTGCCAGCAGCCATATCGGTAAGAGCTACTACAATGAGCAGTTCTTC	CASSHIGKSYYNEQFF
TRBD2	TRBJ2-7	16	NA	TRBV28	TGTGCCAGCAGTTCCGCCGGCTTAGCGGGAGTTGAAGAGCAGTACTTC	CASSSAGLAGVEEQYF
NA	TRBJ2-7	14	NA	TRBV28	TGTGCCAGCAGTGGATATAGACAGGCCTACGAGCAGTACTTC	CASSGYRQAYEQYF
NA	TRBJ2-6	17	once	TRBV25-1	TGTGCCAGCAGTGACCGACTTACAGGGTACGGGGCCAACGTCCTGACTTTC	CASSDRLTGYGANVLTF
TRBD1	TRBJ1-4	12	once	TRBV29-1	TGCAGCGCCGGACAGGGTGGGGAAAAACTGTTTTTT	CSAGQGGEKLFF
NA	TRBJ2-3	15	NA	TRBV5-1	TGCGCCAGCACCAACTGGAAGAGCAGCACAGATACGCAGTATTTT	CASTNWKSSTDTQYF
TRBD2	TRBJ2-2	16	NA	TRBV13	TGTGCCAGCAGCCCGTCTCTAGCGGGGGCCACCGGGGAGCTGTTTTTT	CASSPSLAGATGELFF
TRBD2	TRBJ2-7	16	NA	TRBV7-9	TGTGCCAGCAGCCTTCCCTGGACTAGCGGGAAATACGAGCAGTACTTC	CASSLPWTSGKYEQYF
NA	TRBJ1-2	16	few	TRBV19	TGTGCCAGTAGTCCCCTTGGCGGGGGTGGAGAAAATGGCTACACCTTC	CASSPLGGGGENGYTF
NA	TRBJ2-1	15	NA	TRBV6-6	TGTGCCAGCAGTTACAATGGCAGGGCGGGCAATGAGCAGTTCTTC	CASSYNGRAGNEQFF
TRBD2	TRBJ2-7	14	NA	TRBV29-1	TGCAGCGCTTCGGGACTAGGGATTTCCGACGAGCAGTACTTC	CSASGLGISDEQYF
TRBD1	TRBJ2-2	14	NA	TRBV2	TGTGCCAGCAAGACAGGGTCAGACACCGGGGAGCTGTTTTTT	CASKTGSDTGELFF